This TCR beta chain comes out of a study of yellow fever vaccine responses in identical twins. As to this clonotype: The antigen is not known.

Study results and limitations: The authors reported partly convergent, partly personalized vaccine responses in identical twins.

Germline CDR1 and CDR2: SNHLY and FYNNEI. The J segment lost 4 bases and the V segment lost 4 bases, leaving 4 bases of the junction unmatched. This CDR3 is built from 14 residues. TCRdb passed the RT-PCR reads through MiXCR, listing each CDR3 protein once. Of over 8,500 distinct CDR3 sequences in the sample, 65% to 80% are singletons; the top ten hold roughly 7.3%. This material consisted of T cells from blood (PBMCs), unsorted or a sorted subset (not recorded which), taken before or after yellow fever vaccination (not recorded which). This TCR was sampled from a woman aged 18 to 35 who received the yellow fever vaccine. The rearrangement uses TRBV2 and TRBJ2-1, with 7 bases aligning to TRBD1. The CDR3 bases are TGTGCCAGCAGTGGACAGGGCGATTACAATGAGCAGTTCTTC. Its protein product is CASSGQGDYNEQFF.